The T cell receptor (beta chain) described here comes from a study of T cells in Graves' hyperthyroidism and ophthalmopathy. The wider study: Upon initial diagnosis and before any treatment, peripheral blood was collected.

Whole-study findings and limits: Among clonotypes expanded in thyroid above 0.001, most were also found in blood.

As regards this clonotype: Its antigen is as yet unknown.

Patients with uncontrolled infections, other autoimmune diseases, pregnancy or lactation were excluded. Amplified regions were TCR beta CDR3 sequences from RNA transcripts. When the TCR CDR3 underwent first-round RT-PCR, the HTBI primer set was used. TCRdb redid the calling of the multiplex PCR reads with MiXCR, one entry per CDR3 protein. The sample shows 560,000 or so distinct CDR3 sequences, 20% of them seen only once. CDR1 SGDLS and CDR2 YYNGEE come from the germline V gene. This CDR3 has 15 amino acids. The V gene lost 5 bases and the J gene lost 7 bases, with 22 bases spanning the gap. The specimen sequenced was blood. The sequence was obtained from a middle-aged man with Graves' ophthalmopathy. V and J are TRBV9 and TRBJ2-7, with D possibly being TRBD2 (6 bases). CDR3 coding DNA: TGTGCCAGCAGTAGGGACTCCACACAAATCAGGGAGCAGTACTTC. It codes for CASSRDSTQIREQYF.